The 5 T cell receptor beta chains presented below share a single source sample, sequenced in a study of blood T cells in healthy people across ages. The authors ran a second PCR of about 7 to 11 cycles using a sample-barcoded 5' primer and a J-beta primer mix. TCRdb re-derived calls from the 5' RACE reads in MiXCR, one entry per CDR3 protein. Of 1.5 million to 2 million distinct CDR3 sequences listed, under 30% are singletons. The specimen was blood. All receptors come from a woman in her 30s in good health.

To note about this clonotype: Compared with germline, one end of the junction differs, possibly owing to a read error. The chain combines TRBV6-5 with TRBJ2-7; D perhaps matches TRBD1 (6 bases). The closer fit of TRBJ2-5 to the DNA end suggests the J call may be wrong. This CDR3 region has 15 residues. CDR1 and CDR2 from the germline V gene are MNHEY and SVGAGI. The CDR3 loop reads CASGYSLGAGETQYF. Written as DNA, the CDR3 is TGTGCCAGCGGTTACTCATTGGGGGCCGGAGAGACCCAGTACTTC.

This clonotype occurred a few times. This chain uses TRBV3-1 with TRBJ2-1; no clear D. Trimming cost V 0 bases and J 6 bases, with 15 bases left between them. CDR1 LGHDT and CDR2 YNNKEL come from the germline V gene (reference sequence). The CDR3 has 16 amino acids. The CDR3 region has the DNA TGTGCCAGCAGCCAAGATCCTCTTCTGGACCGCAATGAGCAGTTCTTC. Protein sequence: CASSQDPLLDRNEQFF.

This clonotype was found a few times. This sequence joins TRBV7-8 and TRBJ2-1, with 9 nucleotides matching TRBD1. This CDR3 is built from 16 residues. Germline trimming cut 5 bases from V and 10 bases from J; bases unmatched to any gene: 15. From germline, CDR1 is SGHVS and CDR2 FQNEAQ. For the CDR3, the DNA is TGTGCCAGCAGCCCGAGGGGGGGAACAGGGGGCGAGGAGCAGTTCTTC. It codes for CASSPRGGTGGEEQFF.

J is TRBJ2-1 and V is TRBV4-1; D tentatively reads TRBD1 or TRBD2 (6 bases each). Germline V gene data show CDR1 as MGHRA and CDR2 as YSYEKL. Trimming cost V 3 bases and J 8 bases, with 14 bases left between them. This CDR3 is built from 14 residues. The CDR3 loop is CASSQWGAADEQFF. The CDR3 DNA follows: TGCGCCAGCAGCCAGTGGGGGGCCGCGGATGAGCAGTTCTTC.

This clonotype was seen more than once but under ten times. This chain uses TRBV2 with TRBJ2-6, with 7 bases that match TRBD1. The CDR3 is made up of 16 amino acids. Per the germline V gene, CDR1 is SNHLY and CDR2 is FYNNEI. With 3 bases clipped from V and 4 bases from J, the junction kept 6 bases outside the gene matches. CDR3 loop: CASSDGRGRGANVLTF. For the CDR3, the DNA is TGTGCCAGCAGTGACGGCAGGGGGAGAGGGGCCAACGTCCTGACTTTC. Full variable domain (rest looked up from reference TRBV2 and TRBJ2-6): EPEVTQTPSHQVTQMGQEVILRCVPISNHLYFYWYRQILGQKVEFLVSFYNNEISEKSEIFDDQFSVERPDGSNFTLKIRSTKLEDSAMYFCASSDGRGRGANVLTFGAGSRLTVL.